Listed below are T cell receptor beta chains from one sample, sequenced in a study of blood T cell repertoires in COVID-19. The data were produced by immunoSEQ multiplex PCR, yet TCRdb's version contains in-frame clones alone and is incomplete. This sample has approximately 330,000 clones, with roughly 90% found just once. Specimen: peripheral blood. The receptors were gathered from a woman in her thirties or forties with COVID-19, enrolled during active disease. Both conserved end residues are part of each CDR3. Fields, in order: D gene, V gene, CDR3 protein. D genes are given only for firm matches.

d_call: TRBD2
v_call: TRBV5-4
cdr3_aa: CASSLEAGVYEQYF

d_call: NA
v_call: TRBV30
cdr3_aa: CAWSMGLEETQYF

d_call: NA
v_call: TRBV5-1
cdr3_aa: CASSLAGYGYTF

d_call: TRBD2
v_call: TRBV5-6
cdr3_aa: CASSPGTSGLYNEQFF

d_call: NA
v_call: TRBV5-1
cdr3_aa: CASSLALETQYF

d_call: NA
v_call: TRBV7-3
cdr3_aa: CASNLRQAPAGELFF

d_call: TRBD1
v_call: TRBV27
cdr3_aa: CASSQTGAAYNEQFF

d_call: NA
v_call: TRBV21-1
cdr3_aa: CATKGNSYEQYF

d_call: NA
v_call: TRBV5-1
cdr3_aa: CASSLIPGKTEAFF

d_call: NA
v_call: TRBV19
cdr3_aa: CASSQTANEKLFF

d_call: NA
v_call: TRBV7-2
cdr3_aa: CASSFQGKETQYF

d_call: TRBD1
v_call: TRBV6-2/TRBV6-3
cdr3_aa: CASSRDRGMSGYTF

d_call: NA
v_call: TRBV19
cdr3_aa: CASSSPGQITGELFF

d_call: NA
v_call: TRBV7-2
cdr3_aa: CASSLLGSNTEAFF

d_call: NA
v_call: TRBV20-1
cdr3_aa: CSASQGRETQYF

d_call: TRBD2
v_call: TRBV7-9
cdr3_aa: CASSQSGRAQSSYNEQFF

d_call: NA
v_call: TRBV2
cdr3_aa: CASSVRAGDNQPQHF

d_call: NA
v_call: TRBV6-2/TRBV6-3
cdr3_aa: CASSWLYEQYF

d_call: TRBD2
v_call: TRBV6-2/TRBV6-3
cdr3_aa: CASSLLAGGYNEQFF

d_call: TRBD1
v_call: TRBV6-2/TRBV6-3
cdr3_aa: CASSPGTGFQPQHF

d_call: NA
v_call: TRBV5-1
cdr3_aa: CASSLPSQGRAGGYTF

d_call: NA
v_call: TRBV5-4
cdr3_aa: CASSLAVSVDEQYF

d_call: NA
v_call: TRBV6-2/TRBV6-3
cdr3_aa: CASGPGVGYTF

d_call: TRBD1
v_call: TRBV4-3
cdr3_aa: CASSQEVKQGGTDTQYF

d_call: TRBD1
v_call: TRBV7-6
cdr3_aa: CASSPRKTGETEAFF

d_call: TRBD1
v_call: TRBV28
cdr3_aa: CASNIRDRGVNQPQHF

d_call: NA
v_call: TRBV4-3
cdr3_aa: CASSQGGVGSNQPQHF

d_call: TRBD1
v_call: TRBV7-8
cdr3_aa: CASSPTGGDPYEQYF

d_call: NA
v_call: TRBV28
cdr3_aa: CASRGTGTHGVEGQYF

d_call: NA
v_call: TRBV19
cdr3_aa: CASSMLGGSTDTQYF

d_call: NA
v_call: TRBV10-2
cdr3_aa: CASSELVGSYNEQFF

d_call: NA
v_call: TRBV21-1
cdr3_aa: CASFSPQGWKKLFRAF

d_call: NA
v_call: TRBV5-6
cdr3_aa: CASSLPLGPAAPEAFF

d_call: NA
v_call: TRBV4-1
cdr3_aa: CASSQDGAGRTDTQYF

d_call: NA
v_call: TRBV7-2
cdr3_aa: CASTADWGDNEQFF

d_call: NA
v_call: TRBV4-1
cdr3_aa: CASRLSWTQDNEQFF

d_call: TRBD2
v_call: TRBV5-1
cdr3_aa: CASSLGGSTSYEQYF

d_call: TRBD2
v_call: TRBV30
cdr3_aa: CAWDGTSFIEQFF

d_call: NA
v_call: TRBV28
cdr3_aa: CASTSLDSLSPQHF

d_call: NA
v_call: TRBV12-5
cdr3_aa: CASGPPTGTPKEQFF

d_call: TRBD1
v_call: TRBV7-2
cdr3_aa: CASSFWGQPEKEAFF

d_call: TRBD1
v_call: TRBV27
cdr3_aa: CASSPGTGGGWNSPLHF

d_call: NA
v_call: TRBV4-3
cdr3_aa: CASSHQTGTLGGSEQYF

d_call: NA
v_call: TRBV4-1
cdr3_aa: CASSQDGWGGPADTQYF

d_call: NA
v_call: TRBV2
cdr3_aa: CASSVEGYTGGYTF

d_call: TRBD1
v_call: TRBV7-2
cdr3_aa: CASSLRDSQGGYTF

d_call: TRBD2
v_call: TRBV13
cdr3_aa: CASSFWARTRIYEQYF

d_call: TRBD1
v_call: TRBV28
cdr3_aa: CASSSPGQGIEQYF